This entry describes one TCR beta chain. What this receptor recognizes is not known. No clone much larger than this one lies a single base away; base qualities are absent. TCRbeta CDR3 regions were amplified from genomic DNA by means of the immunoSEQ Assay, a bias-controlled multiplex PCR. As for how the authors treated the data: Within the assay, amplification of reference gene primers was used to estimate how many nucleated cells each sample contained. To quantify the absolute abundance of each unique TCRbeta CDR3 rearrangement, sequence reads were collapsed and filtered. For each sample, productive Simpson clonality was calculated as the square root of Simpson's diversity index over productive rearrangements. Not all clones reach the TCRdb copy of this immuneACCESS table, which keeps in-frame sequences only. Checked studies attribute under half of the gap to unresolved V genes and leave the rest unexplained. V, J and clone size are taken as reported in that table, and D and trimming were inferred from the DNA itself. The sample contains 300,000 or so clones, 87% of them found a single time. The ten largest account for under 6.5% of the sample.

From the cysteine up to the phenylalanine, the CDR3 has a length of 15 residues. Here the CDR3 DNA is all that survives: 45 bases in frame from base 1. Per the germline V gene, MNHEY is the CDR1 and SVGAGI is the CDR2. V lost 7 bases and J lost 5 bases; the stretch between them is 18 bases long. This entry is derived from a study of blood T cell repertoires in COVID-19 (dated by TCRdb to 2018 to 2020). For the wider study: Samples covering the acute and convalescent phases of COVID-19 were provided by collaborators in the United States, Italy and Spain. The material from the prospective study consisted of cDNA or gDNA derived from T cells, B-cell-depleted T cells, or PBMCs. Deeply sampled blood TCRbeta repertoires from subjects exposed to, actively infected with, or recovered from COVID-19 were included in the dataset. Sample metadata almost always included a de-identified subject ID, COVID-19 status, age in years and sex. Where available, HLA class I and class II types were obtained from metadata supplied by the sample provider rather than from assay-based typing. A freely available public database, intended as a resource for researchers studying the immune response to SARS-CoV-2, is where the repertoires were released. Samples were obtained from the ongoing ImmuneRACE study (first 160 participants) and from over 1,000 subjects provided by 6 global collaborators. What the research found in general, with its limitations: The quantity of clinical and demographic metadata differed by source and by participant and was supplied without curation.

Enrolling through a virtual design, the prospective study's participants ranged in age from about 18 to 89 years and lived across 20 to 25 United States geographic areas. To assign participants to cohorts, the prospective study relied on clinical history that participants themselves reported in a screening survey and a study questionnaire. For ImmuneRACE Cohort 3, a participant was defined as recovered based on two consecutive negative NP/OP PCR tests, clearance by a healthcare professional, or resolution of symptoms. In the prospective study, mobile phlebotomists collected whole blood, serum and a nasopharyngeal or oropharyngeal swab from each participant. Participants in the prospective study had the option to provide additional blood draws and questionnaires over a 2-month period. Prospective study blood samples were shipped either frozen or at room temperature before DNA extraction.

This clonotype was sampled from a woman aged 25 to 39 who had recovered from COVID-19. The rearrangement combines TRBV6-5 with TRBJ1-5; perhaps TRBD1 is the D gene, with 6 bases matching. The sequenced material came from PBMCs or T cells enriched from blood (not recorded which). The DNA is as follows: TGTGCCAGCATTGCGCGACAGGCCCGGGATCAGCCCCAGCATTTT. Its protein reads: CASIARQARDQPQHF.